This record looks at one T cell receptor beta chain sequence and its context. The antigen is unknown. The V segment lost 5 bases and the J segment 6 bases; nucleotides outside the gene matches: 4. Germline loops: CDR1 SGHVS, CDR2 FNYEAQ. This CDR3 has 13 amino acids. This record belongs to a study of regulatory dendritic cells for organ transplantation. Findings and caveats of the study: Memory CD8+ clonal expansion seemed more limited with regulatory than mature dendritic cells.

Sorted subsets were CFSE-labeled and cultured four to five days with allogeneic dendritic cells. Assay used: immunoSEQ multiplex PCR; TCRdb lists only in-frame clones, some missing. The sample consists of over 10,000 clones, 74% of them appearing once. The sequence was obtained from a human donor in good health. This chain links TRBV7-6 with TRBJ1-2; 9 positions match TRBD1. The sequencing input was naive CD4+ T cells from blood cultured with regulatory dendritic cells. Subset in this sample: CD45RA+ naive T cells. This CDR3 reads CASSLDRGDGYTF. CDR3 DNA sequence: TGTGCCAGCAGCCTCGACAGGGGGGATGGCTACACCTTC.